This TCR beta chain was identified in a study of blood T cell repertoires in COVID-19. Study information: Acute and convalescent COVID-19 samples came from the United States, Italy and Spain. The analysed material was cDNA or gDNA that came from T cells, B-cell-depleted T cells, or PBMCs.

Authors' methods: How many nucleated cells were present was estimated from reference gene primer amplification. Using immunoSEQ multiplex PCR, the repertoire was profiled, and TCRdb retains in-frame clones only, with some absent. That table furnishes V, J and clone size, whereas the DNA furnished D and trimming. The table has roughly 220,000 clones, 80% to 85% seen once. The sequence was collected from a man aged 25 to 40 with active or convalescent COVID-19. The source material was peripheral blood.

The CDR3 reads CASTPGAGGLSYNEQFF. CDR3 coding DNA: TGTGCCAGCACCCCTGGAGCGGGGGGCCTTTCCTACAATGAGCAGTTCTTC. This chain links TRBV7-2 with TRBJ2-1, with TRBD2 matching over 9 bases. Germline CDR1 is SGHTA and CDR2 is FQGNSA. This CDR3 has 17 residues. The V segment lost 7 bases and the J segment 1 base; nucleotides outside the gene matches: 11.